This TCR beta chain originates from a study of CD8 T cells in ankylosing spondylitis. General study results and limits: Within ankylosing spondylitis blood, a TCR beta motif made up of seven to nine highly homologous variants appeared to be characteristic.

Comment on this clonotype: Its antigen remains unknown.

TCRdb ran MiXCR on the 5' RACE reads and lists one entry per CDR3 protein. Here the sample spans 670,000 or so distinct CDR3 sequences, under 20% being singletons. The germline V and J ends were trimmed by 1 base and 6 bases, with 13 bases remaining between them. CDR1 is SGHVS and CDR2 is FQNEAQ in the germline V gene. The CDR3 consists of 14 residues. This clonotype originated in a male donor with ankylosing spondylitis. The material sequenced was blood, either unsorted or a sorted T cell fraction (not recorded which). The chain joins TRBV7-8 to TRBJ2-7, with D uncertain. The CDR3 sequence: CASSLGLNNIEQYF. DNA for the CDR3: TGTGCCAGCAGCTTAGGTCTGAACAACATCGAGCAGTACTTC.